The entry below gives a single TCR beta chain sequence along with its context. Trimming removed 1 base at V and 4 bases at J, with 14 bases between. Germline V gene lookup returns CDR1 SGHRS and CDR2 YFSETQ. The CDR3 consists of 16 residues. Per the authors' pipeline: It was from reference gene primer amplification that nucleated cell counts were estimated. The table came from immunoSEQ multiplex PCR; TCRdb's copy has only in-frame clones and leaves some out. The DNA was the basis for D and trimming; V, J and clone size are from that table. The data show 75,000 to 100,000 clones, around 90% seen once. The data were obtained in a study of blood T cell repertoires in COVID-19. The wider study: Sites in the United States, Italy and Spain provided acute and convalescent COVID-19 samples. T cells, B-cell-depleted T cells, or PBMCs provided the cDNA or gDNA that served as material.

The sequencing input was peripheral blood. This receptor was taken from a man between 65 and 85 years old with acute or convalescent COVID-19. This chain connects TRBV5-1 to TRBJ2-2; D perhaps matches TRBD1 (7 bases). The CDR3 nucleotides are TGCGCCAGCAGCTTGACCCCAGGGGGGCTCACCGGGGAGCTGTTTTTT. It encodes CASSLTPGGLTGELFF.